The present T cell receptor beta chain was sequenced within a study of cytomegalovirus exposure and HLA in healthy donors. V was clipped by 6 bases and J by 6 bases; unmatched bases: 8. Germline-derived CDR1 and CDR2 are ENHRY and SYGVKD. The CDR3 is 14 residues long. Healthy bone marrow donors made up the donor group. Vbeta (60) and Jbeta (13) primers were used in the PCR. Sequenced by immunoSEQ multiplex PCR; TCRdb stores in-frame clones only, minus some. There are 130,000 to 150,000 clones in the sample; around 75% occur only once, and almost 4.5% lies in the top ten. The sequencing sample was made of PBMCs. V and J are TRBV10-3 and TRBJ2-7, with TRBD1 matching over 10 bases. The receptor was derived from a man between 60 and 75 years old in good health and CMV-seronegative. CDR3 nucleotide sequence: TGTGCCATCAGCCCTTCGACAGGGGGCAGCGAGCAGTACTTC. This encodes CAISPSTGGSEQYF.